This T cell receptor beta chain was obtained from a study of blood T cells in healthy people across ages. The V gene's germline CDR1 is SGHAT and CDR2 FQNNGV. V was clipped by 5 bases and J by 5 bases; unmatched bases: 7. This CDR3 has 16 residues. Drawn from each donor were ten milliliters of peripheral blood. With a J-beta primer mix and a sample-barcoded 5' primer, a second PCR ran about 6 to 11 cycles. With 12 random nucleotides, a template-switch adaptor tagged each individual cDNA molecule. One entry per CDR3 protein, called by TCRdb with MiXCR from the 5' RACE reads. The sample consists of around 750,000 distinct CDR3 sequences, about 55% of them appearing once.

The clonotype comes from an elderly man in good health. The specimen sequenced was blood. This sequence joins TRBV11-2 and TRBJ2-5, with 14 bases that match TRBD2. The CDR3 DNA is TGTGCCAGCAGCAGACTAGCGGGAGGGCCTGTGGAGACCCAGTACTTC. Protein product: CASSRLAGGPVETQYF.